This is a list of T cell receptor beta chains from one sample in a study of T cell responses to AZD1222 COVID-19 vaccine. The protocol was immunoSEQ multiplex PCR, while the TCRdb copy is restricted to in-frame clones and leaves out a portion. In the table there are around 160,000 clones, about 90% of which are singletons. The material was peripheral blood, obtained 28 days after the second AZD1222 dose. The source of these receptors is an adult who received the AZD1222 COVID-19 vaccine. Each CDR3 is given with its conserved first and last residue. Fields, in order: clone size, J gene, V gene, D gene, CDR3 protein, CDR3 DNA. D genes are given only for firm matches. Some rows mark clone size as missing; the rest say once, few, many or name a class of expanded clone.

>NA|TRBJ1-1|TRBV3-1/TRBV3-2|NA
CASSQVDLNTEAFF
TGTGCCAGCAGCCAAGTGGACCTAAACACTGAAGCTTTCTTT
>NA|TRBJ1-5|TRBV30|NA
CAWSMGQSGSNQPQHF
TGTGCCTGGAGTATGGGTCAGTCGGGGAGCAATCAGCCCCAGCATTTT
>NA|TRBJ1-6|TRBV4-1|NA
CASSQATASYNSPLHF
TGCGCCAGCAGCCAGGCCACCGCCTCCTATAATTCACCCCTCCACTTT
>NA|TRBJ1-2|TRBV7-2|TRBD1
CASSRTGALRYGYTF
TGTGCCAGCAGCCGGACAGGGGCTCTGCGGTATGGCTACACCTTC
>NA|TRBJ1-2|TRBV10-3|NA
CAISEFPDGYGYTF
TGTGCCATCAGTGAGTTCCCCGACGGCTATGGCTACACCTTC
>NA|TRBJ1-1|TRBV7-8|NA
CASSLEITEAFF
TGTGCCAGCAGCTTAGAGATCACTGAAGCTTTCTTT
>NA|TRBJ1-6|TRBV30|NA
CAWTGRPSSYNSPLHF
TGTGCCTGGACTGGACGGCCGAGCTCCTATAATTCACCCCTCCACTTT
>NA|TRBJ1-1|TRBV7-3|NA
CASSLSGSGDTEAFF
TGTGCCAGCAGCTTATCAGGGAGCGGCGACACTGAAGCTTTCTTT
>NA|TRBJ2-3|TRBV10-3|NA
CATGGGLSTDTQYF
TGTGCCACCGGAGGGGGGCTTAGCACAGATACGCAGTATTTT
>once|TRBJ1-2|TRBV18|TRBD1
CASSRSDRGGYTF
TGTGCCAGCTCACGAAGTGACAGGGGTGGCTACACCTTC
>NA|TRBJ1-2|TRBV12-3/TRBV12-4|NA
CAIADMFDGYTF
TGTGCCATCGCGGACATGTTCGATGGCTACACCTTC
>NA|TRBJ2-2|TRBV6-5|NA
CASRLDGELFF
TGTGCCAGCAGACTCGACGGGGAGCTGTTTTTT
>NA|TRBJ1-5|TRBV5-6|NA
CASSLLGAQPQHF
TGTGCCAGCAGCTTGCTGGGGGCGCAGCCCCAGCATTTT
>NA|TRBJ2-7|TRBV25-1|NA
CASSEGRGWKQYF
TGTGCCAGCAGTGAGGGACGGGGATGGAAGCAGTACTTC
>NA|TRBJ2-1|TRBV6-5|NA
CASSYDSSSYNEQFF
TGTGCCAGCAGTTACGACAGCTCCTCCTACAATGAGCAGTTCTTC
>NA|TRBJ1-2|TRBV19|NA
CASRVHRAVYGYTF
TGTGCCAGTCGCGTTCACAGGGCCGTCTATGGCTACACCTTC
>NA|TRBJ2-1|TRBV3-1/TRBV3-2|NA
CASSLYNEQFF
TGTGCCAGCAGCCTCTACAATGAGCAGTTCTTC
>NA|TRBJ1-1|TRBV19|NA
CAIKRDMMNTEAFF
TGTGCCATAAAGAGGGACATGATGAACACTGAAGCTTTCTTT
>NA|TRBJ2-7|TRBV18|NA
CASSPLTEYYEQYF
TGTGCCAGCTCACCGTTGACAGAATACTACGAGCAGTACTTC
>NA|TRBJ2-2|TRBV30|NA
CAWSVGRYTGELFF
TGTGCCTGGAGTGTAGGCAGATACACCGGGGAGCTGTTTTTT
>NA|TRBJ1-4|TRBV7-9|NA
CASSLVPGGRRSTNEKLFF
TGTGCCAGCAGCTTAGTTCCGGGTGGGAGACGATCAACTAATGAAAAACTGTTTTTT
>NA|TRBJ1-2|TRBV10-3|NA
CAISLQGANYGYTF
TGTGCCATCAGTTTACAGGGCGCTAACTATGGCTACACCTTC
>NA|TRBJ1-1|TRBV20-1|NA
CSARKGEAFF
TGCAGTGCTAGAAAGGGTGAAGCTTTCTTT
>NA|TRBJ2-2|TRBV24-1|TRBD1
CATSEAPGQGGTGELFF
TGTGCCACCAGTGAGGCTCCGGGACAGGGAGGTACCGGGGAGCTGTTTTTT
>NA|TRBJ2-7|TRBV12-3/TRBV12-4|NA
CASSPAIPYGQYF
TGTGCCAGCAGCCCAGCGATTCCCTACGGGCAGTACTTC
>NA|TRBJ2-2|TRBV12-3/TRBV12-4|NA
CASSLMNTGELFF
TGTGCCAGCAGTTTAATGAACACCGGGGAGCTGTTTTTT
>NA|TRBJ1-5|TRBV30|NA
CAWSEIAWEPQHF
TGTGCCTGGAGTGAAATAGCATGGGAGCCCCAGCATTTT
>NA|TRBJ1-5|TRBV6-5|NA
CASKEGGNQPQHF
TGTGCCAGCAAAGAAGGCGGCAATCAGCCCCAGCATTTT
>NA|TRBJ2-3|TRBV11-2|NA
CASSSPLGTQYF
TGTGCCAGCAGCTCCCCCTTGGGTACGCAGTATTTT
>NA|TRBJ2-7|TRBV6-5|NA
CASSRRQGGSHEQYF
TGTGCCAGCAGCCGGAGACAGGGAGGTTCCCACGAGCAGTACTTC
>NA|TRBJ1-2|TRBV6-1|NA
CASSEADGLLRAYGYTF
TGTGCCAGCAGTGAAGCGGACGGCCTATTACGAGCCTATGGCTACACCTTC
>NA|TRBJ1-5|TRBV18|NA
CASSGQNSHSNQPQHF
TGTGCCAGCTCGGGGCAGAACTCACATAGCAATCAGCCCCAGCATTTT
>NA|TRBJ1-2|TRBV6-4|NA
CASSAEVGGGYTF
TGTGCCAGCAGTGCTGAGGTCGGAGGAGGCTACACCTTC
>NA|TRBJ2-1|TRBV9|NA
CASSAGGGSYNEQFF
TGTGCCAGCAGCGCGGGTGGGGGCAGTTACAATGAGCAGTTCTTC
>NA|TRBJ1-4|TRBV24-1|NA
CATSDYRDRNEKLFF
TGTGCCACCAGTGACTACAGGGATAGGAATGAAAAACTGTTTTTT
>NA|TRBJ1-5|TRBV9|NA
CASSRGNSNQPQHF
TGTGCCAGCAGTCGGGGGAATAGCAATCAGCCCCAGCATTTT
>NA|TRBJ2-3|TRBV5-4|NA
CASSLVRNSDTQYF
TGTGCCAGCAGCTTGGTCCGGAATTCAGATACGCAGTATTTT
>once|TRBJ2-7|TRBV18|NA
CASSPPNNWGEQYF
TGTGCCAGCTCACCACCGAATAACTGGGGCGAGCAGTACTTC
>NA|TRBJ1-2|TRBV5-1|NA
CASSYQADSNYGYTF
TGCGCCAGCAGCTACCAGGCAGACTCTAACTATGGCTACACCTTC
>NA|TRBJ2-7|TRBV11-3|NA
CASSSGGGGEQYF
TGTGCCAGCAGCTCAGGGGGAGGAGGCGAGCAGTACTTC
>NA|TRBJ1-1|TRBV2|NA
CASSVLGADTEAFF
TGTGCCAGCAGTGTTCTGGGGGCGGACACTGAAGCTTTCTTT
>NA|TRBJ1-2|TRBV6-2/TRBV6-3|TRBD1
CASSDPTPTGGDGYTF
TGTGCCAGCAGTGACCCAACGCCGACAGGGGGGGATGGCTACACCTTC
>NA|TRBJ1-1|TRBV18|NA
CASSPRNTEAFF
TGTGCCAGCTCACCCAGGAACACTGAAGCTTTCTTT
>NA|TRBJ2-7|TRBV19|TRBD1
CASSTGAGTGFYEQYF
TGTGCCAGCTCCACCGGAGCCGGGACAGGGTTTTACGAGCAGTACTTC
>NA|TRBJ2-1|TRBV2|NA
CASIPSSYNEQFF
TGTGCCAGCATTCCGAGCTCCTACAATGAGCAGTTCTTC
>NA|TRBJ1-2|TRBV7-2|TRBD1
CASSLGRGQYGYTF
TGTGCCAGCAGCTTAGGCAGGGGGCAGTATGGCTACACCTTC